This T cell receptor (beta chain) comes out of a study of blood T cell repertoires in COVID-19. Background on the study: Researchers got acute and convalescent COVID-19 samples from the United States, Italy and Spain. PBMCs, B-cell-depleted T cells, or T cells were the source of the cDNA or gDNA that made up the material.

The germline gives CDR1 SGHRS, CDR2 YFSETQ. The CDR3 has 15 residues. Trimming removed 0 bases from V and 7 bases from J, with 14 bases in between. The assay was immunoSEQ multiplex PCR, and TCRdb's table has in-frame clones only and misses some. The sample gives 350,000 to 500,000 clones, roughly 90% of which show up once; about 1.4% is in the top ten. The receptor was isolated from a woman under 30 who had been exposed to COVID-19. Sequencing used PBMCs or T cells enriched from blood (not recorded which). The rearrangement links TRBV5-1 to TRBJ2-1; possibly TRBD2 for D (5 bases). CDR3 nucleotide sequence: TGCGCCAGCAGCTTGGTGGGGAGACCTTCGAATGAGCAGTTCTTC. Translated: CASSLVGRPSNEQFF.